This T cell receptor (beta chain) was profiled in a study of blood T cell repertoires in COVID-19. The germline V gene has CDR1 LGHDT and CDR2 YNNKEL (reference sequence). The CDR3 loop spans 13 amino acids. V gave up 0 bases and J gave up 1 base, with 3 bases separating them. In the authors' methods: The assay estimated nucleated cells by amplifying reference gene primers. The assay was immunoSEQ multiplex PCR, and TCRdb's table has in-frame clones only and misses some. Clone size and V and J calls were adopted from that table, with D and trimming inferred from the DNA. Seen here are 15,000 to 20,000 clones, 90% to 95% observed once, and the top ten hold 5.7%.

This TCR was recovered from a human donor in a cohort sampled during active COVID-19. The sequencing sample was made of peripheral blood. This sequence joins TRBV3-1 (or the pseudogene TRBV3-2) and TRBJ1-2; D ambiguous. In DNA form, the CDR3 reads TGTGCCAGCAGCCAAGAGCGTAACTATGGCTACACCTTC. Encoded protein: CASSQERNYGYTF.